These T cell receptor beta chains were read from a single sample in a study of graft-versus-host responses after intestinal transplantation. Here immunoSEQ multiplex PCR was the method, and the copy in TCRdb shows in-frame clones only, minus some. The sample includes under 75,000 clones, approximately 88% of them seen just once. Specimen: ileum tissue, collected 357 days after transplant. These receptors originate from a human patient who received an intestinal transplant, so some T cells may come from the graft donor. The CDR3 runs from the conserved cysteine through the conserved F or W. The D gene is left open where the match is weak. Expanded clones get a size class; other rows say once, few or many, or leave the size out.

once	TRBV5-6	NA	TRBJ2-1	CASSLALAFSSYNEQFF	TGTGCCAGCAGCTTGGCGTTGGCTTTCAGCTCCTACAATGAGCAGTTCTTC
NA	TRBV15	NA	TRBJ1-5	CATSSRLGNQPQHF	TGTGCCACCAGCAGTCGATTAGGGAATCAGCCCCAGCATTTT
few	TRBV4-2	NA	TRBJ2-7	CASSQGGGLSSYEQYF	TGTGCCAGCAGCCAAGGGGGGGGGCTGAGCTCCTACGAGCAGTACTTC
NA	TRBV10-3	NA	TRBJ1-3	CAISESASGNTIYF	TGTGCCATCAGTGAATCCGCCTCTGGAAACACCATATATTTT
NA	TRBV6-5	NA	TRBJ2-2	CASSWGAGELFF	TGTGCCAGCAGTTGGGGGGCCGGGGAGCTGTTTTTT
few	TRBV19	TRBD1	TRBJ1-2	CASSISGTGGVYGYTF	TGTGCCAGTAGTATTTCCGGGACAGGGGGTGTGTATGGCTACACCTTC
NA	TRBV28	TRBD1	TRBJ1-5	CASNGQGHQPQHF	TGTGCCAGCAATGGACAGGGGCATCAGCCCCAGCATTTT
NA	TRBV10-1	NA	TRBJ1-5	CASRGANQPQHF	TGCGCCAGCAGGGGAGCCAATCAGCCCCAGCATTTT
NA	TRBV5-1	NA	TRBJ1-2	CASSPRRSRSDGYTF	TGCGCCAGCAGCCCTCGACGGAGCCGGTCGGATGGCTACACCTTC
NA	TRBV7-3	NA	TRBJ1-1	CASSLTGGTEAFF	TGTGCCAGCAGCTTAACAGGGGGCACTGAAGCTTTCTTT
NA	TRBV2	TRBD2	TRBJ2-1	CASSEDGERGDEQFF	TGTGCCAGCAGTGAAGACGGCGAACGGGGGGATGAGCAGTTCTTC
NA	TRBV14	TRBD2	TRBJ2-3	CASSQESGGRALDTQYF	TGTGCCAGCAGCCAAGAATCTGGCGGGAGGGCCCTCGATACGCAGTATTTT
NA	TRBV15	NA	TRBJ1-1	CATRRVLNTEAFF	TGTGCCACCCGTAGGGTCTTGAACACTGAAGCTTTCTTT
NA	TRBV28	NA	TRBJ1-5	CASSLPNQPQHF	TGTGCCAGCAGTCTCCCGAATCAGCCCCAGCATTTT
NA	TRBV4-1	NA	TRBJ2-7	CASSLQGTKDEQYF	TGCGCCAGCAGCCTGCAGGGGACGAAGGACGAGCAGTACTTC
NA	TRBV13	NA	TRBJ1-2	CASSLSSGPHYGYTF	TGTGCCAGCAGCTTAAGTTCAGGGCCCCACTATGGCTACACCTTC
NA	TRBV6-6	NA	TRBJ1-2	CASSSANRGYGYTF	TGTGCCAGCAGTTCCGCTAATCGGGGCTATGGCTACACCTTC
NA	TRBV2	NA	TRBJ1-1	CASSRSQDSTEAFF	TGTGCCAGCAGCCGATCGCAAGATAGCACTGAAGCTTTCTTT
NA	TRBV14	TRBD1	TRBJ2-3	CASSQEGRGWNTQYF	TGTGCCAGCAGCCAAGAAGGCAGGGGGTGGAATACGCAGTATTTT
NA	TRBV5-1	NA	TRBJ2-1	CASSLYAGDYNEQFF	TGCGCCAGCAGCTTATATGCGGGTGACTACAATGAGCAGTTCTTC
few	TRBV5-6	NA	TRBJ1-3	CASSLGPASGNTIYF	TGTGCCAGCAGCTTGGGGCCTGCCTCTGGAAACACCATATATTTT
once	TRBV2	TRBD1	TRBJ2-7	CANSEEDRGRPYEQYF	TGTGCCAACTCAGAGGAGGACAGGGGGCGCCCCTACGAGCAGTACTTC
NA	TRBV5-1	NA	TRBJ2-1	CASSLEGVLYNEQFF	TGCGCCAGCAGCTTGGAGGGGGTCCTATACAATGAGCAGTTCTTC
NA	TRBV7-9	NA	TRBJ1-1	CASSLGGANTEAFF	TGTGCCAGCAGCTTAGGGGGGGCGAACACTGAAGCTTTCTTT